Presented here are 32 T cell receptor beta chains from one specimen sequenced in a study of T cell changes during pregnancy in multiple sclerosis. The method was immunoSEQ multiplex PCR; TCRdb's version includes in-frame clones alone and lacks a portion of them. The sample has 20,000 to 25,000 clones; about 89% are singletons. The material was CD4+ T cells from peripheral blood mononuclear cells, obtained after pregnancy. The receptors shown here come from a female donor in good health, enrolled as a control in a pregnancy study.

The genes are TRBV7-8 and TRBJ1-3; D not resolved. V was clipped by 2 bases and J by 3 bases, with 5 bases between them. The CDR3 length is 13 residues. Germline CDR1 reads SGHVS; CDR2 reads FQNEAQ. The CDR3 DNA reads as TGTGCCAGCAGCTTATCTTTTGGAAACACCATATATTTT. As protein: CASSLSFGNTIYF.

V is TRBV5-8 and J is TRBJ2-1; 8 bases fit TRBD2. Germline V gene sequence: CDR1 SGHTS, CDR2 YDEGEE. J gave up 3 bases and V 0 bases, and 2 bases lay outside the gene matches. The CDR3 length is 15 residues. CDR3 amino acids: CASSLGLAYYNEQFF. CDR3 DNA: TGTGCCAGCAGCTTGGGACTAGCGTACTACAATGAGCAGTTCTTC.

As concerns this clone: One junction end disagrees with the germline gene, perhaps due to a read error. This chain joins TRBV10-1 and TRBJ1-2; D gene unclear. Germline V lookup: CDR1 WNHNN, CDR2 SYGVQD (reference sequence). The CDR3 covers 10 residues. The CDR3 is CPTVNYGYTF. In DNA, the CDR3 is TGTCCCACAGTAAACTATGGCTACACCTTC.

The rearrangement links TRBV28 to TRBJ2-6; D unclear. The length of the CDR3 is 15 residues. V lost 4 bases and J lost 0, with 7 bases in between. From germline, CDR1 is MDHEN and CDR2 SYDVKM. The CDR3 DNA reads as TGTGCCAGCAGTTCCCCGGGCTCTGGGGCCAACGTCCTGACTTTC. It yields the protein CASSSPGSGANVLTF.

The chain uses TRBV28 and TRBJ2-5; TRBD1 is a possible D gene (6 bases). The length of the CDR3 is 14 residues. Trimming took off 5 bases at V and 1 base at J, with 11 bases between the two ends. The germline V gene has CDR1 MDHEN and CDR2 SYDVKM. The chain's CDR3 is CASSPGQSQETQYF. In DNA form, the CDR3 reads TGTGCCAGCAGTCCCGGACAGTCCCAAGAGACCCAGTACTTC.

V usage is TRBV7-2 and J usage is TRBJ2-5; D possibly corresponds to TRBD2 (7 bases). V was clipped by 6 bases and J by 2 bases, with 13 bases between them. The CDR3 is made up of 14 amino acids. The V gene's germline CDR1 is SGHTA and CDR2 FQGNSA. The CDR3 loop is CASRRGASQETQYF. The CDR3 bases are TGTGCCAGCAGACGGGGGGCCTCGCAAGAGACCCAGTACTTC. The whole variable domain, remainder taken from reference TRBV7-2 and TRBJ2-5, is GAGVSQSPSNKVTEKGKDVELRCDPISGHTALYWYRQSLGQGLEFLIYFQGNSAPDKSGLPSDRFSAERTGGSVSTLTIQRTQQEDSAVYLCASRRGASQETQYFGPGTRLLVL.

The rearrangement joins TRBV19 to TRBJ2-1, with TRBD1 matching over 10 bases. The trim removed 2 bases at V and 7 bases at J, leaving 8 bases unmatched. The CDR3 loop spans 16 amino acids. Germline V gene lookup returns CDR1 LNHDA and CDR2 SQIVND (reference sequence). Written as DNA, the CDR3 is TGTGCCAGTAGTATACCCCGGGACAGGGGTGGAAATGAGCAGTTCTTC. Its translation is CASSIPRDRGGNEQFF.

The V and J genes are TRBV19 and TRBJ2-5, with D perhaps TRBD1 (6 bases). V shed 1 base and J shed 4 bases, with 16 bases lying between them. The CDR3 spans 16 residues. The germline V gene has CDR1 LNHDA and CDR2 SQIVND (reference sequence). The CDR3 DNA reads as TGTGCCAGTAGTATAGGGGTACAGGGAAAGAGAGAGACCCAGTACTTC. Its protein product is CASSIGVQGKRETQYF.

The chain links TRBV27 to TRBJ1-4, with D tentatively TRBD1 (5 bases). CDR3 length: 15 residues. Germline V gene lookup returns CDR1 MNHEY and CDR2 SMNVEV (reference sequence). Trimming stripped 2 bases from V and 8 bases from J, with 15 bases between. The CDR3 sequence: CASSLPVRAREKLFF. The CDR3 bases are TGTGCCAGCAGTTTACCGGTCAGGGCTCGAGAAAAACTGTTTTTT.

CDR3 amino acids: CASSRLRGSQETQYF. As DNA, the CDR3 is TGTGCCAGCAGCCGTCTCCGGGGGAGTCAAGAGACCCAGTACTTC. This chain connects TRBV5-6 to TRBJ2-5; a weak D match, TRBD2 (6 bases). Trimming took off 4 bases at V and 2 bases at J, with 15 bases between the two ends. Germline CDR1 SGHDT, CDR2 YYEEEE. CDR3 length: 15 residues.

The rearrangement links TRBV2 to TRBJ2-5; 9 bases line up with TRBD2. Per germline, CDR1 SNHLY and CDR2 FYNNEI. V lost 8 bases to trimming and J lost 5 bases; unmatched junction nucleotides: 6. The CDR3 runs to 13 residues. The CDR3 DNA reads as TGTGCCAGCCTAGCGGGAATCGGCGAGACCCAGTACTTC. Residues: CASLAGIGETQYF. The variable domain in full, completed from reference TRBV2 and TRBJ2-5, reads EPEVTQTPSHQVTQMGQEVILRCVPISNHLYFYWYRQILGQKVEFLVSFYNNEISEKSEIFDDQFSVERPDGSNFTLKIRSTKLEDSAMYFCASLAGIGETQYFGPGTRLLVL.

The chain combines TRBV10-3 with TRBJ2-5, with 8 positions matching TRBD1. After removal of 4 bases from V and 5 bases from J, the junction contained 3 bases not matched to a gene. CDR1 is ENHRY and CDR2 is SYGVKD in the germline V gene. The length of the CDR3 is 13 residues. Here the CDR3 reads CAISGSGGETQYF. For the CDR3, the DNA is TGTGCCATCAGTGGCTCAGGGGGCGAGACCCAGTACTTC.

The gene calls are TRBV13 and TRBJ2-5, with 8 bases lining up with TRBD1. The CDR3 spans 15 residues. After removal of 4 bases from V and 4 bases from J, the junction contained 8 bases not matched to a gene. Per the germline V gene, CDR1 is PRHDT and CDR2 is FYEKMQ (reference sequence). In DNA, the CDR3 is TGTGCCAGCAGCTCGCCGGACAGGGACGGAGAGACCCAGTACTTC. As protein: CASSSPDRDGETQYF. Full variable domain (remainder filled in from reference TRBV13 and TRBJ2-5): AAGVIQSPRHLIKEKRETATLKCYPIPRHDTVYWYQQGPGQDPQFLISFYEKMQSDKGSIPDRFSAQQFSDYHSELNMSSLELGDSALYFCASSSPDRDGETQYFGPGTRLLVL.

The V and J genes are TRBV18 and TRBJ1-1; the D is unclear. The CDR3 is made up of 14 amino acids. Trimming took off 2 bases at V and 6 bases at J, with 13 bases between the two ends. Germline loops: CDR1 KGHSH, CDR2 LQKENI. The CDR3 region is CASSPSRVSAEAFF. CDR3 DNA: TGTGCCAGCTCACCAAGCCGAGTGAGCGCTGAAGCTTTCTTT. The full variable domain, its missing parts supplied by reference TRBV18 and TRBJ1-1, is NAGVMQNPRHLVRRRGQEARLRCSPMKGHSHVYWYRQLPEEGLKFMVYLQKENIIDESGMPKERFSAEFPKEGPSILRIQQVVRGDSAAYFCASSPSRVSAEAFFGQGTRLTVV.

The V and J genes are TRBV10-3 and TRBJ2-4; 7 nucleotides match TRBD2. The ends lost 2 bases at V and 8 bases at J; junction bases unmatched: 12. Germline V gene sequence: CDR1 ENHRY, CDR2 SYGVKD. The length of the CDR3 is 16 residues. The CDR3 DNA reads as TGTGCCATCAGTGAGGATATAGCGGGTGTCGTACACATTCAGTACTTC. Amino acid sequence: CAISEDIAGVVHIQYF.

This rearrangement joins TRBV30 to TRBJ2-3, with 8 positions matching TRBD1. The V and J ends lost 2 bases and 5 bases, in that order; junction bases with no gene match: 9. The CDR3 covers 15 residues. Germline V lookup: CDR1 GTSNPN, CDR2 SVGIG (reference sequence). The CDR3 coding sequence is TGTGCCTGGAGTCCCGGGACAGGAAGGGGAGATACGCAGTATTTT. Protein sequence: CAWSPGTGRGDTQYF.

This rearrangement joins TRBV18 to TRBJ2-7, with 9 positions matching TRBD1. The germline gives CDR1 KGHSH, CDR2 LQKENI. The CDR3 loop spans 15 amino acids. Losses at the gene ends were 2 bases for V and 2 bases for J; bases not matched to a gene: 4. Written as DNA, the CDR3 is TGTGCCAGCTCACCATTAGGGACAGGGCCCTACGAGCAGTACTTC. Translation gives CASSPLGTGPYEQYF.

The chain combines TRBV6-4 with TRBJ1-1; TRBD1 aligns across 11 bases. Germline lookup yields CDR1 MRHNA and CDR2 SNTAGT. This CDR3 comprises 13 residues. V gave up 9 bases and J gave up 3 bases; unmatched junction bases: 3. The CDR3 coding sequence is TGTGCCAGGGACAGGGGGCATCACACTGAAGCTTTCTTT. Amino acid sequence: CARDRGHHTEAFF.

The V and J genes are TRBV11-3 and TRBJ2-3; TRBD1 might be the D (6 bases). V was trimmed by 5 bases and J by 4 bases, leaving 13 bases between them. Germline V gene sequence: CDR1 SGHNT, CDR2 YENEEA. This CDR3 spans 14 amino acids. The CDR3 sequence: CASSPWGRADTQYF. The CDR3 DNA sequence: TGTGCCAGCAGCCCCTGGGGGCGGGCAGATACGCAGTATTTT.

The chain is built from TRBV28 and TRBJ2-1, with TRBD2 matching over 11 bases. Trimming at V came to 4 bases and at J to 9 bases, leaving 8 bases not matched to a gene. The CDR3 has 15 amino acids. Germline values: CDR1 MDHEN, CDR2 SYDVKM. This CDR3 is CASSSSSGRLGEQFF. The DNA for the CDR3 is TGTGCCAGCAGTTCCTCTAGCGGGAGGTTGGGTGAGCAGTTCTTC.

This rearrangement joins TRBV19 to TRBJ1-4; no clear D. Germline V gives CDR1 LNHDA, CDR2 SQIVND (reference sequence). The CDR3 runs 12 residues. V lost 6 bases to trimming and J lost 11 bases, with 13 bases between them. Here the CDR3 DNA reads TGTGCCAGTAGCCCGGGCCCGGGGAAACTGTTTTTT. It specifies CASSPGPGKLFF.

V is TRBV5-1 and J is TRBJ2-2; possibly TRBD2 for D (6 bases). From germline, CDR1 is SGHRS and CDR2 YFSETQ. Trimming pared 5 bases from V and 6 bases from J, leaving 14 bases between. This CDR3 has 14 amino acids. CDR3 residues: CASSLLGRSGELFF. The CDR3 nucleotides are TGCGCCAGCAGTCTGCTAGGGAGGTCCGGGGAGCTGTTTTTT.

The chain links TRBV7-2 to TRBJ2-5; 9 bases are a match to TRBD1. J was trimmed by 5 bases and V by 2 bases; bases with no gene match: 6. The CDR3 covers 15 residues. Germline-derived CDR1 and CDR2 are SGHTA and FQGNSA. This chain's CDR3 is CASSLRGTGYETQYF. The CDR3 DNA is TGTGCCAGCAGCTTAAGGGGGACAGGGTACGAGACCCAGTACTTC.

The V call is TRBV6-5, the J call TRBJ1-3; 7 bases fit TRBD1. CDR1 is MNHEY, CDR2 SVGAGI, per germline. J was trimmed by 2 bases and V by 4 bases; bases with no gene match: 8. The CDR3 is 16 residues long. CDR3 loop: CASSSTGVAAGNTIYF. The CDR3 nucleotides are TGTGCCAGCAGTTCTACAGGGGTGGCTGCTGGAAACACCATATATTTT.

In nucleotides, the CDR3 is TGTGCCTGGAGTCCCCCCAGGGGAGCTAGCAATCAGCCCCAGCATTTT. Translating it yields CAWSPPRGASNQPQHF. The rearrangement links TRBV30 to TRBJ1-5; possible D gene TRBD1, 6 bases. Germline CDR1 is GTSNPN and CDR2 is SVGIG (reference sequence). This CDR3 contains 16 residues. The V end was cut by 2 bases, the J end by 0 bases, with 14 bases between.

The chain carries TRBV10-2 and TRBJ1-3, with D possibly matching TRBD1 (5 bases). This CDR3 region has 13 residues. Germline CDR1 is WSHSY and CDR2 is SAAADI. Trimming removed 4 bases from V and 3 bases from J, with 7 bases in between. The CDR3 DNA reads TGCGCCAGCAGTGCAGGGCTTGGAAACACCATATATTTT. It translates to CASSAGLGNTIYF.

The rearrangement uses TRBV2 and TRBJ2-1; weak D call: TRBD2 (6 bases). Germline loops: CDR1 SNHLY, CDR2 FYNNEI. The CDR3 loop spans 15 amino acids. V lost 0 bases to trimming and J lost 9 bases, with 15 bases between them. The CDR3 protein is CASSEASRGNAEQFF. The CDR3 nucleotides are TGTGCCAGCAGTGAAGCGAGCCGGGGGAACGCTGAGCAGTTCTTC.

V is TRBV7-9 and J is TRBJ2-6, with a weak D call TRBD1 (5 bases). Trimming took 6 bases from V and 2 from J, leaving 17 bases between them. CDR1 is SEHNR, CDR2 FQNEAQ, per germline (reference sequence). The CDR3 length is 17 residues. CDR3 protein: CASSLRGGAPGANVLTF. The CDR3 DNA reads TGTGCCAGCAGTTTAAGAGGTGGGGCTCCTGGGGCCAACGTCCTGACTTTC. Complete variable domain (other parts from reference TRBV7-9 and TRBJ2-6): DTGVSQNPRHKITKRGQNVTFRCDPISEHNRLYWYRQTLGQGPEFLTYFQNEAQLEKSRLLSDRFSAERPKGSFSTLEIQRTEQGDSAMYLCASSLRGGAPGANVLTFGAGSRLTVL.

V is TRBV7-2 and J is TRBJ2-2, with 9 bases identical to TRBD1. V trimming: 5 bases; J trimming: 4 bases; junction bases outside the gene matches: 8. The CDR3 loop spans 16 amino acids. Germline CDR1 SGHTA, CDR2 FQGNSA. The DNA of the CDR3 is TGTGCCAGCAGCCCCTACAGGGGGCACCCCACCGGGGAGCTGTTTTTT. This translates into CASSPYRGHPTGELFF.

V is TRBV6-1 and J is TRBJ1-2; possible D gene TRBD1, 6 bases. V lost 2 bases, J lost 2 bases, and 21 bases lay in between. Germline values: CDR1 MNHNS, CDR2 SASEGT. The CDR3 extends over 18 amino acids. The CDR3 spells CASSESFGRLGANYGYTF. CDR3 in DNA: TGTGCCAGCAGTGAATCCTTTGGACGTTTGGGGGCGAACTATGGCTACACCTTC.

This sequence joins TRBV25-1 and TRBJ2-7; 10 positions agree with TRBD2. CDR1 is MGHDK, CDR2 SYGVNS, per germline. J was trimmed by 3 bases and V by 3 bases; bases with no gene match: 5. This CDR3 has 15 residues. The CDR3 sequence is CASSDLAGASYEQYF. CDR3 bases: TGTGCCAGCAGTGATCTAGCGGGAGCTAGCTACGAGCAGTACTTC.

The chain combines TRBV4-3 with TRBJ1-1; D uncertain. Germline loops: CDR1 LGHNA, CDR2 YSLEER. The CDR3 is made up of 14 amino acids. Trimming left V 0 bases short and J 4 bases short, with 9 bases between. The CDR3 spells CASSQDNRGTEAFF. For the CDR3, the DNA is TGCGCCAGCAGCCAAGATAATCGCGGCACTGAAGCTTTCTTT.